The 2 T cell receptor beta chains in this list originate from one sample, sequenced in a study of blood T cells in healthy people across ages. A sample-barcoded 5' primer and a J-beta primer mix were used in a second PCR of roughly 7 to 12 cycles. MiXCR, run by TCRdb on the 5' RACE reads, gives a single entry per CDR3 protein. Of 800,000 to 950,000 distinct CDR3 sequences listed, roughly 29% are singletons. These data also featured in a second study, about T cells of mothers and their children.

Source material: blood. Source of these receptors: a woman aged 40 to 55 in good health.

V gene TRBV6-5 combines with J gene TRBJ2-6; 9 bases agree with TRBD1. CDR3 length: 15 residues. V lost 8 bases and J lost 0; bases outside the gene matches: 2. Germline V gene lookup returns CDR1 MNHEY and CDR2 SVGAGI. The DNA of the CDR3 is TGTGCCAGCCGGGACAGGGTCTCTGGGGCCAACGTCCTGACTTTC. It specifies CASRDRVSGANVLTF.

In its sample, this clonotype was seen a few times. This sequence joins TRBV5-1 and TRBJ2-7; no reliable D call. CDR1 and CDR2 (germline): SGHRS, YFSETQ. V was shortened by 1 base and J by 5 bases, with 10 bases between the two germline ends. The CDR3 is made up of 13 amino acids. CDR3 loop: CASSLMVKDEQYF. CDR3 sequence (DNA): TGCGCCAGCAGCTTGATGGTGAAGGACGAGCAGTACTTC. Together with reference TRBV5-1 and TRBJ2-7, the CDR3 gives the full variable domain: KAGVTQTPRYLIKTRGQQVTLSCSPISGHRSVSWYQQTPGQGLQFLFEYFSETQRNKGNFPGRFSGRQFSNSRSEMNVSTLELGDSALYLCASSLMVKDEQYFGPGTRLTVT.